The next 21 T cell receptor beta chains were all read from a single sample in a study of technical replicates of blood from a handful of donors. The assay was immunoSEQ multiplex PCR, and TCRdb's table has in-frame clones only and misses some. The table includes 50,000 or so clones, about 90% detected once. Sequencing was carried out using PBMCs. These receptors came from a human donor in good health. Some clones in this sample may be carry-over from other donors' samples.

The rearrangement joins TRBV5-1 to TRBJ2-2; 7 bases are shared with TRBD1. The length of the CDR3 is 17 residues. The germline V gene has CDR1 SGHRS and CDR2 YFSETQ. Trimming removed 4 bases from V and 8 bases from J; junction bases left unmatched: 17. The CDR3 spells CASSRQPDRVRPGELFF. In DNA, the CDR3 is TGCGCCAGCAGCCGACAACCCGACAGGGTCCGTCCGGGGGAGCTGTTTTTT. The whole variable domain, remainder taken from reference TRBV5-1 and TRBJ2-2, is KAGVTQTPRYLIKTRGQQVTLSCSPISGHRSVSWYQQTPGQGLQFLFEYFSETQRNKGNFPGRFSGRQFSNSRSEMNVSTLELGDSALYLCASSRQPDRVRPGELFFGEGSRLTVL.

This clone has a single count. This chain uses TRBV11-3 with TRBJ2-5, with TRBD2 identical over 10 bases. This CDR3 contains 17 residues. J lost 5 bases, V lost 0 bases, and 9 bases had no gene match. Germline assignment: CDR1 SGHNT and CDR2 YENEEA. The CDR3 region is CASSLEVSGRARETQYF. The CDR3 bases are TGTGCCAGCAGCTTAGAGGTCAGCGGGAGGGCCAGGGAGACCCAGTACTTC. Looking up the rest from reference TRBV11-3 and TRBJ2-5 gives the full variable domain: EAGVVQSPRYKIIEKKQPVAFWCNPISGHNTLYWYLQNLGQGPELLIRYENEEAVDDSQLPKDRFSAERLKGVDSTLKIQPAELGDSAVYLCASSLEVSGRARETQYFGPGTRLLVL.

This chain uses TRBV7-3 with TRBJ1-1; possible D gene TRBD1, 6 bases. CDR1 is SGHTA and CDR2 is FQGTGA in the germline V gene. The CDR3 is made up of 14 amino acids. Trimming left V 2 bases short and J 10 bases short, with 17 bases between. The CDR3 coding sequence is TGTGCCAGCAGCTTATTGGGGCAGGGGACGGGAGCTTTCTTT. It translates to CASSLLGQGTGAFF.

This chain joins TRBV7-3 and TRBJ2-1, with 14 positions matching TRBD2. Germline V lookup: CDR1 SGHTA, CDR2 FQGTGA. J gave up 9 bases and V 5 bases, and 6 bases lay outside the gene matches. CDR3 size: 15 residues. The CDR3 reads CASSRGLAGGREQFF. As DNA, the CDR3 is TGTGCCAGCAGCCGAGGACTAGCGGGAGGACGTGAGCAGTTCTTC.

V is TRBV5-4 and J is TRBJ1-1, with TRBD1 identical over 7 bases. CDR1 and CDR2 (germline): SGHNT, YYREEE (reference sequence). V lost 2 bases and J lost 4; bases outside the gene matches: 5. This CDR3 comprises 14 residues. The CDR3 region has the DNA TGTGCCAGCAGCTTACCAAACAGGGGCACTGAAGCTTTCTTT. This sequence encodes CASSLPNRGTEAFF.

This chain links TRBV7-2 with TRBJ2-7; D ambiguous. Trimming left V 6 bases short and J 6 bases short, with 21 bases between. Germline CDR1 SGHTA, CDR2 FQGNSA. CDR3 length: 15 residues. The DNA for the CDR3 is TGTGCCAGCAGGCGCGACTCGGGTGTTTTCGCCGAGCAGTACTTC. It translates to CASRRDSGVFAEQYF.

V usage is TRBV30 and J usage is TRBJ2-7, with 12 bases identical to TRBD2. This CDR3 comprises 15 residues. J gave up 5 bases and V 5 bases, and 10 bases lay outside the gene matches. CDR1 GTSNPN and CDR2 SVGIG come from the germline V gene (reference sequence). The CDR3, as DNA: TGTGCCTGGCAAAGGACTAGCGGGACATTACACGAGCAGTACTTC. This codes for CAWQRTSGTLHEQYF.

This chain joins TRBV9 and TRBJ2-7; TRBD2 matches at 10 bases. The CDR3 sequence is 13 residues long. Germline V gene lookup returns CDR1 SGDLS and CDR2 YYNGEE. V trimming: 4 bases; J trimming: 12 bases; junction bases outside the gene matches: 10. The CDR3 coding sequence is TGTGCCAGCAGCCCTGGGGCTAGCGGGAGTCGGTACTTC. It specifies CASSPGASGSRYF.

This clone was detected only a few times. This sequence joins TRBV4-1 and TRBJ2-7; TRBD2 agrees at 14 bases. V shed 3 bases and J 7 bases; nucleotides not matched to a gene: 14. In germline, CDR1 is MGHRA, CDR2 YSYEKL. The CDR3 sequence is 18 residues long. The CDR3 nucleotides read TGCGCCAGCAGCCAGGCGTCCGGGACTAGCGGGAGCCTAGGGGAGCAGTACTTC. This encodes CASSQASGTSGSLGEQYF.

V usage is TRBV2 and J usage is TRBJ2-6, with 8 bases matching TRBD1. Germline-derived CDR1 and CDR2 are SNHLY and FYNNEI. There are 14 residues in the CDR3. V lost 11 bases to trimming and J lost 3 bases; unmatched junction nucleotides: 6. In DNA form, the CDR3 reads TGTGCCGGGGACAGGCCACGTGGGGCCAACGTCCTGACTTTC. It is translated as CAGDRPRGANVLTF.

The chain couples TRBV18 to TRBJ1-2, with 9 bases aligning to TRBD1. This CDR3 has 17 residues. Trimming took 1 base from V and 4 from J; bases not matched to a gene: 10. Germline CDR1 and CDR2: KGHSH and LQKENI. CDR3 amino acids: CASSPLGGTGLSYGYTF. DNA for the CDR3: TGTGCCAGCTCACCACTGGGTGGGACAGGGCTCTCCTATGGCTACACCTTC. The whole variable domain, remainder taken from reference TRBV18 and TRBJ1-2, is NAGVMQNPRHLVRRRGQEARLRCSPMKGHSHVYWYRQLPEEGLKFMVYLQKENIIDESGMPKERFSAEFPKEGPSILRIQQVVRGDSAAYFCASSPLGGTGLSYGYTFGSGTRLTVV.

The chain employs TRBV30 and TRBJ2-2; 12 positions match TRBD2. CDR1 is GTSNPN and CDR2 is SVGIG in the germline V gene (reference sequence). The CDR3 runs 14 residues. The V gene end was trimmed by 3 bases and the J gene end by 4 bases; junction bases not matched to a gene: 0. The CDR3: CAWRGLAGTGELFF. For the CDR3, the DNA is TGTGCCTGGAGGGGACTAGCGGGCACCGGGGAGCTGTTTTTT.

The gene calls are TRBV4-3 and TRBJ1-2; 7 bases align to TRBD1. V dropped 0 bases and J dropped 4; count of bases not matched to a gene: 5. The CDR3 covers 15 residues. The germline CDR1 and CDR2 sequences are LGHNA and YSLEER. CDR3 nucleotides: TGCGCCAGCAGCCAAGATCAGGGGGGTGCCTATGGCTACACCTTC. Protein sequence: CASSQDQGGAYGYTF.

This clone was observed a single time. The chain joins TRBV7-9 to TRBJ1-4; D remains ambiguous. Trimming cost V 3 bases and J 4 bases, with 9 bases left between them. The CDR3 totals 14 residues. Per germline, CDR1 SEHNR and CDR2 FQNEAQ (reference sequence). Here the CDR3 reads CASSFLSVNEKLFF. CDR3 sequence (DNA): TGTGCCAGCAGCTTCCTGTCCGTTAATGAAAAACTGTTTTTT. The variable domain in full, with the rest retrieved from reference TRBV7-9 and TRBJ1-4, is DTGVSQNPRHKITKRGQNVTFRCDPISEHNRLYWYRQTLGQGPEFLTYFQNEAQLEKSRLLSDRFSAERPKGSFSTLEIQRTEQGDSAMYLCASSFLSVNEKLFFGSGTQLSVL.

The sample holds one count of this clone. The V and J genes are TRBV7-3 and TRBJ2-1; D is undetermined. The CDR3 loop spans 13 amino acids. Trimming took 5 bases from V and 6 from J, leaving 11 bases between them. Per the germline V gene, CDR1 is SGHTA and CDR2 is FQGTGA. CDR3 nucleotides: TGTGCCAGCAGCCCTACCCCCCTCAATGAGCAGTTCTTC. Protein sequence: CASSPTPLNEQFF. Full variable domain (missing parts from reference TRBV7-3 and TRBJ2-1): GAGVSQTPSNKVTEKGKYVELRCDPISGHTALYWYRQSLGQGPEFLIYFQGTGAADDSGLPNDRFFAVRPEGSVSTLKIQRTERGDSAVYLCASSPTPLNEQFFGPGTRLTVL.

The DNA for the CDR3 is TGCGCCAGCAGCATGGGACTACCCCTTGACATTCAGTACTTC. It yields the protein CASSMGLPLDIQYF. This rearrangement joins TRBV5-1 to TRBJ2-4; 7 nucleotides agree with TRBD2. CDR1 is SGHRS and CDR2 is YFSETQ in the germline V gene. J gave up 8 bases and V 4 bases, and 9 bases lay outside the gene matches. The CDR3 extends over 14 amino acids.

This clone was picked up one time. The CDR3: CATGGGPTDTQYF. Written as DNA, the CDR3 is TGTGCAACAGGGGGGGGGCCCACAGATACGCAGTATTTT. The rearrangement links TRBV10-3 to TRBJ2-3; D may be TRBD1 (8 bases). Germline V gene data show CDR1 as ENHRY and CDR2 as SYGVKD. The CDR3 is made up of 13 amino acids.

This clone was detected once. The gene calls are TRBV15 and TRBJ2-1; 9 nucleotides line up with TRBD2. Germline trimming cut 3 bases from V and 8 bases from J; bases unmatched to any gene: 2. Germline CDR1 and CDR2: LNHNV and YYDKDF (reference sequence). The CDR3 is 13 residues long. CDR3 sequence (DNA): TGTGCCACCAGCAGGCGGGGGGGGTATGAGCAGTTCTTC. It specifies CATSRRGGYEQFF.

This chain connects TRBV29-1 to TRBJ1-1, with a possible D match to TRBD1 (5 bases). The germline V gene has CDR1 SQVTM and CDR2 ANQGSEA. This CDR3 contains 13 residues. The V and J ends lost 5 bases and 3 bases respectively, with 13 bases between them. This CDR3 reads CSVRKTGDTEAFF. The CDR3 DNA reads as TGCAGCGTTCGCAAAACAGGAGACACTGAAGCTTTCTTT.

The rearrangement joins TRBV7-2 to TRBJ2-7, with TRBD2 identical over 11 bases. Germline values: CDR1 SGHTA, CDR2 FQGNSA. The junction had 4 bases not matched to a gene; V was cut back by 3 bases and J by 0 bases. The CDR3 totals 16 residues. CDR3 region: CASSLSSGRSSYEQYF. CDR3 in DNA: TGTGCCAGCAGCTTGTCTAGCGGGAGGTCCTCCTACGAGCAGTACTTC.

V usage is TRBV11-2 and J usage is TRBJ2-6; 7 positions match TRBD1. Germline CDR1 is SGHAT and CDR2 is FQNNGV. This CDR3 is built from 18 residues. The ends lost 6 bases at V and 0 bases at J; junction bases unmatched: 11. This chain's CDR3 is CASRDRRDRTSGANVLTF. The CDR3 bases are TGTGCCAGCAGGGATCGCCGGGACAGAACCTCTGGGGCCAACGTCCTGACTTTC.